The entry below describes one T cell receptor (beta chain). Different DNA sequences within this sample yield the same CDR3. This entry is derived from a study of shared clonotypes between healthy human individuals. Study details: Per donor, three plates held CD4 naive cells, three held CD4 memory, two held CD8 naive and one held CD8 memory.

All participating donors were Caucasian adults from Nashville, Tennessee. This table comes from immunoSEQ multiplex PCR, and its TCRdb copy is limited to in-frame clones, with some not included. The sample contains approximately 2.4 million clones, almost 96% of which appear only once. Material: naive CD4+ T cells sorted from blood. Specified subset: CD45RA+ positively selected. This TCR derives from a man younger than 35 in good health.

The DNA for the CDR3 is TGTGCCAGCAGCTTAGCGGGGACACCCTACGAGCAGTACTTC. Translated: CASSLAGTPYEQYF. The V gene is TRBV7-9, the J gene TRBJ2-7; D may be TRBD1 (6 bases). This CDR3 contains 14 residues. Between the trimmed V and J ends, which lost 0 bases and 2 bases, there was a span of 8 bases. Germline V lookup: CDR1 SEHNR, CDR2 FQNEAQ (reference sequence).